The 10 T cell receptor beta chains below were found in one sample sequenced in a study of blood T cell repertoires in COVID-19. Method: immunoSEQ multiplex PCR; TCRdb's copy keeps in-frame clones and lacks some. Of around 100,000 clones in the sample, 89% were seen once. Material for sequencing was peripheral blood. The receptors shown here come from a man in his 60s with COVID-19, enrolled during active disease.

This clone showed up just once. The rearrangement joins TRBV7-6 to TRBJ2-1, with 7 bases that match TRBD2. Germline V gene lookup returns CDR1 SGHVS and CDR2 FNYEAQ. V trimming: 0 bases; J trimming: 0 bases; junction bases outside the gene matches: 11. This CDR3 is built from 19 residues. CDR3 protein: CASSLALRREFFSYNEQFF. CDR3 nucleotides: TGTGCCAGCAGCTTAGCGCTAAGGCGGGAGTTCTTCTCCTACAATGAGCAGTTCTTC.

J is TRBJ2-1 and V is TRBV3-1 (or the pseudogene TRBV3-2); D is undetermined. Germline V gene sequence: CDR1 LGHDT, CDR2 YNNKEL (reference sequence). This CDR3 has 13 residues. Between the trimmed V and J ends, which lost 4 bases and 6 bases, there was a span of 10 bases. CDR3 nucleotides: TGTGCCAGCAGCCTATCCTACCTCAATGAGCAGTTCTTC. The encoded protein is CASSLSYLNEQFF.

The CDR3 is CASSLLSVGQWGNEQYF. CDR3 DNA sequence: TGTGCCAGCAGCTTATTGTCGGTGGGACAGTGGGGCAACGAGCAGTACTTC. The rearrangement uses TRBV7-2 and TRBJ2-7; TRBD1 matches at 7 bases. Per germline, CDR1 SGHTA and CDR2 FQGNSA. The junction had 15 bases not matched to a gene; V was cut back by 2 bases and J by 5 bases. This CDR3 is built from 17 residues.

The chain employs TRBV29-1 and TRBJ2-1; weak D call: TRBD2 (5 bases). Trimming stripped 6 bases from V and 0 bases from J, with 12 bases between. This CDR3 region has 14 residues. Germline V lookup: CDR1 SQVTM, CDR2 ANQGSEA. The CDR3 region has the DNA TGCAGCGTCGCTAGAGGGAGCTCCTACAATGAGCAGTTCTTC. This translates into CSVARGSSYNEQFF.

The chain recombines TRBV2 with TRBJ2-1; no clear D gene. V was cut by 4 bases and J by 0 bases, with 7 bases left in between. Germline V gene data show CDR1 as SNHLY and CDR2 as FYNNEI. This CDR3 region has 14 residues. CDR3 region: CASSASRSYNEQFF. CDR3 coding DNA: TGTGCCAGCAGTGCTAGTCGCTCCTACAATGAGCAGTTCTTC.

The chain employs TRBV7-2 and TRBJ1-3; possible D gene TRBD1, 6 bases. The CDR3 is 14 residues long. The germline V and J ends were trimmed by 5 bases and 4 bases, with 12 bases remaining between them. CDR1 is SGHTA and CDR2 is FQGNSA in the germline V gene. CDR3 region: CASSGQPWGNTIYF. CDR3 nucleotides: TGTGCCAGCAGCGGACAGCCCTGGGGAAACACCATATATTTT.

Here the CDR3 reads CASSLATTPNTEAFF. CDR3 nucleotide sequence: TGTGCCAGCAGCTTAGCGACAACCCCGAACACTGAAGCTTTCTTT. The chain employs TRBV11-3 and TRBJ1-1, with D unresolved. Trimming removed 1 base from V and 1 base from J, with 10 bases in between. This CDR3 comprises 15 residues. The germline V gene has CDR1 SGHNT and CDR2 YENEEA.

The chain carries TRBV4-1 and TRBJ2-1, with 9 positions matching TRBD1. There are 17 residues in the CDR3. Trimming took 0 bases from V and 5 from J; bases not matched to a gene: 8. CDR1 is MGHRA, CDR2 YSYEKL, per germline. CDR3 DNA sequence: TGCGCCAGCAGCCAAGATCTCAAACAGGGGGCCCACAATGAGCAGTTCTTC. Translated, it gives CASSQDLKQGAHNEQFF.

V usage is TRBV18 and J usage is TRBJ2-1; 12 positions agree with TRBD2. V lost 2 bases, J lost 12 bases, and 8 bases stayed unmatched. Germline V gives CDR1 KGHSH, CDR2 LQKENI. The CDR3 extends over 15 amino acids. The CDR3 is CASSPIPSGGGRQFF. The CDR3 DNA reads as TGTGCCAGCTCACCAATTCCTAGCGGGGGGGGCCGGCAGTTCTTC.

This chain joins TRBV3-1 (or the pseudogene TRBV3-2) and TRBJ2-1; 10 bases match TRBD2. Per germline, CDR1 LGHDT and CDR2 YNNKEL (reference sequence). The ends lost 5 bases at V and 4 bases at J; junction bases unmatched: 8. CDR3 size: 16 residues. CDR3 coding DNA: TGTGCCAGCAGCGATACCCGGACTAGCGGTTACAATGAGCAGTTCTTC. Its translation: CASSDTRTSGYNEQFF.